This entry lists 15 T cell receptor beta chains sequenced from one sample in a study of CXCR3-negative and CXCR3-positive naive CD8 T cells. The method, 5' RACE with UMI labels, was used to prepare the TRB cDNA libraries. TCRdb reprocessed the 5' RACE reads, keeping one entry per CDR3 protein, no DNA. The table lists under 85,000 distinct CDR3 sequences. Sequenced material: naive CXCR3- CD8+ T cells from blood. The subset is: CD45RO-CCR7+CD27+CD95- naive CD8+ T cells lacking CXCR3 (TNR3-). These TCRs come from a human donor in good health. Some clones in this sample may be carry-over from other donors' samples.

The rearrangement uses TRBV28 and TRBJ2-1; there is no DNA to check the TCRdb D call of TRBD2. The CDR3 contains 15 residues. Germline CDR1 MDHEN, CDR2 SYDVKM. CDR3 in amino acids: CASSPGLAGGDEQFF. The entire variable domain, with the rest obtained from reference TRBV28 and TRBJ2-1, is as follows: DVKVTQSSRYLVKRTGEKVFLECVQDMDHENMFWYRQDPGLGLRLIYFSYDVKMKEKGDIPEGYSVSREKKERFSLILESASTNQTSMYLCASSPGLAGGDEQFFGPGTRLTVL.

The chain combines TRBV20-1 with TRBJ1-1; TCRdb returns TRBD1, unconfirmable since there is no DNA. The CDR3 has 13 residues. The germline V gene has CDR1 DFQATT and CDR2 SNEGSKA (reference sequence). The CDR3 here is CSATQAAGFGAFF.

The V and J genes are TRBV7-9 and TRBJ2-7. Germline loops: CDR1 SEHNR, CDR2 FQNEAQ (reference sequence). The CDR3 is 14 residues long. CDR3 sequence reads: CASSLPQRSYEQYF.

The genes are TRBV7-9 and TRBJ2-5; TCRdb's D call, TRBD1, is unchecked because there is no DNA. This CDR3 is 14 amino acids long. The germline V gene encodes CDR1 SEHNR and CDR2 FQNEAQ (reference sequence). Here the CDR3 reads CASSLTGGMETQYF.

This chain links TRBV29-1 with TRBJ1-1; the TRBD1 assignment by TCRdb is unverifiable without DNA. The CDR3 is made up of 12 amino acids. Germline V CDR1 and CDR2: SQVTM, ANQGSEA. CDR3 protein: CSALDRDTEAFF.

The chain uses TRBV6-5 and TRBJ2-2; TCRdb picks TRBD2, but there is no DNA to check that call. This CDR3 spans 18 amino acids. Germline V gene data show CDR1 as MNHEY and CDR2 as SVGAGI. CDR3 protein: CASSYSKARGFNTGELFF.

This chain uses TRBV7-9 with TRBJ2-7; TCRdb picks TRBD1, but there is no DNA to check that call. CDR3 length: 14 residues. From germline, CDR1 is SEHNR and CDR2 FQNEAQ (reference sequence). The CDR3 protein is CASSLGQGDDEQYF.

This chain joins TRBV9 and TRBJ2-2; TCRdb's D call, TRBD2, is unchecked because there is no DNA. CDR1 and CDR2 from the germline V gene are SGDLS and YYNGEE. This CDR3 is built from 15 residues. The CDR3 is CASSSTPGLRGELFF.

The chain uses TRBV24-1 and TRBJ1-5; TCRdb designates TRBD1, a call that cannot be tested without DNA. The CDR3 sequence is 13 residues long. CDR1 is KGHDR, CDR2 SFDVKD, per germline. CDR3 amino acids: CATSEGANQPQHF.

The genes are TRBV10-1 and TRBJ1-1; the D call of TRBD1 rests on TCRdb alone, since no DNA is present to check it. The CDR3 has 13 residues. Germline CDR1 reads WNHNN; CDR2 reads SYGVQD (reference sequence). The CDR3 here is CASSPGQGTEAFF.

The genes are TRBV6-2 or TRBV6-3 and TRBJ2-7; TCRdb's assignment of TRBD2 cannot be checked, as there is no DNA. The CDR3 extends over 13 amino acids. Germline lookup yields CDR1 MNHEY and CDR2 SVGEGT. This CDR3 is CASSWTRYYEQYF.

The gene calls are TRBV28 and TRBJ2-5; TCRdb lists TRBD2, though no DNA is available to test this call. In germline, CDR1 is MDHEN, CDR2 SYDVKM. There are 18 residues in the CDR3. CDR3 loop: CASTKLGLAGGIQETQYF.

The J gene is TRBJ2-7, the V gene TRBV29-1; TCRdb's D gene call, TRBD1, goes unchecked for lack of DNA. Germline V gene data show CDR1 as SQVTM and CDR2 as ANQGSEA. This CDR3 contains 13 residues. The CDR3 sequence: CSVDPTGVGEQYF.

The chain links TRBV29-1 to TRBJ2-1; absent DNA, TCRdb's TRBD1 call cannot be checked. The CDR3 contains 13 residues. Per the germline V gene, CDR1 is SQVTM and CDR2 is ANQGSEA. CDR3 loop: CSVESRGDYEQFF.

This chain connects TRBV6-5 to TRBJ2-3; absent DNA, TCRdb's TRBD1 call cannot be checked. Germline-derived CDR1 and CDR2 are MNHEY and SVGAGI. CDR3 length equals 12 residues. CDR3: CASGDSTDTQYF.